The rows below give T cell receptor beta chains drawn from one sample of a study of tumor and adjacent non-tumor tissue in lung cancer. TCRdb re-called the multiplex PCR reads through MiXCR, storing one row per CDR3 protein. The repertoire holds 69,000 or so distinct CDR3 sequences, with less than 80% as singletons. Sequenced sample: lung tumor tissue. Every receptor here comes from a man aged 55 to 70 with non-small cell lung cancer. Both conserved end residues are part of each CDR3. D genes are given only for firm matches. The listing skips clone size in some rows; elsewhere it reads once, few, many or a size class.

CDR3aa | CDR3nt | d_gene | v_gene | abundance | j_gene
CASSLFSPSFYSEQFF | TGTGCCAGCAGTTTATTTAGCCCCAGCTTCTACAGTGAGCAGTTCTTC | NA | TRBV28 | NA | TRBJ2-1
CASSYRDREVSAWELFF | TGTGCCAGCAGCTACCGGGACAGGGAAGTCTCCGCCTGGGAGCTGTTTTTT | TRBD1 | TRBV7-9 | NA | TRBJ2-2
CASSLSRTGTGSGYTF | TGTGCCAGCAGCTTATCCCGGACCGGGACAGGGAGTGGCTACACCTTC | TRBD1 | TRBV7-2 | NA | TRBJ1-2
CGVGVLADTGELFF | TGCGGCGTGGGGGTCCTAGCGGATACCGGGGAGCTGTTTTTT | TRBD2 | TRBV29-1 | NA | TRBJ2-2
CSVGWRSYERYF | TGCAGCGTCGGGTGGAGGAGCTACGAGCGGTACTTC | NA | TRBV29-1 | NA | TRBJ2-7
CASSPLGEGTDTQYF | TGTGCCAGTAGCCCCCTGGGGGAGGGGACAGATACGCAGTATTTT | TRBD2 | TRBV12-3/TRBV12-4 | once | TRBJ2-3
CASGGTGWFYEQYF | TGTGCCAGCGGGGGCACAGGGTGGTTCTACGAGCAGTACTTC | NA | TRBV11-2 | few | TRBJ2-7
CGCRERGRGNEQFF | TGTGGCTGCAGGGAGCGGGGGCGAGGCAATGAGCAGTTCTTC | TRBD2 | TRBV6-2/TRBV6-3 | once | TRBJ2-1
CASTSGLAGAADTQYF | TGCGCCAGCACCTCGGGACTAGCGGGAGCCGCAGATACGCAGTATTTT | TRBD2 | TRBV5-1 | NA | TRBJ2-3
CAITSQSSDTQYF | TGTGCCATCACCTCCCAGAGTTCAGATACGCAGTATTTT | NA | TRBV11-1 | NA | TRBJ2-3
CASNYSRTGYEQYF | TGTGCCAGCAATTACTCGAGGACAGGATACGAGCAGTATTTC | TRBD1 | TRBV6-5 | once | TRBJ2-7
CASTDLSGHSHTDTRYF | TGCGCCAGCACGGACTTAAGCGGACACTCGCACACAGATACGCGGTATTTT | NA | TRBV10-2 | NA | TRBJ2-3
CSARAGQGNCEHYF | TGCAGTGCTAGAGCGGGACAGGGGAACTGCGAGCACTACTTC | TRBD1 | TRBV20-1 | NA | TRBJ2-7
CASSRELGLHYEQYF | TGTGCCAGCAGCCGAGAACTAGGGTTACACTACGAACAGTACTTC | NA | TRBV14 | NA | TRBJ2-7
CVSSLGQSSYNEQFF | TGTGTTAGCAGTTTAGGACAGTCCTCCTACAATGAGCAGTTTTTC | NA | TRBV6-5 | NA | TRBJ2-1
CSDLVTGPGDTQYF | TGCAGTGACCTGGTGACGGGGCCCGGAGATACGCAGTATTTT | NA | TRBV20-1 | NA | TRBJ2-3
CANSFNGDTEAFF | TGTGCCAACAGCTTTAACGGAGACACTGAAGCTTTCTTT | NA | TRBV11-2 | NA | TRBJ1-1
CSPKPMTRRDEQYF | TGCAGTCCGAAACCTATGACAAGAAGGGACGAGCAGTACTTC | NA | TRBV20-1 | few | TRBJ2-7
CASSLGGFSGYQPQHF | TGTGCCAGCAGCTTGGGAGGCTTTTCGGGTTATCAGCCCCAGCATTTT | NA | TRBV5-6 | many | TRBJ1-5
CPSSPPRGSRVAGPFQYNEQFF | TGTCCCAGCAGCCCGCCCCGGGGATCGAGGGTAGCGGGCCCGTTCCAATACAATGAGCAGTTCTTC | TRBD2 | TRBV5-6 | NA | TRBJ2-1
CANRYRSGTEAFF | TGCGCCAACAGGTACAGGTCTGGGACTGAAGCTTTCTTT | NA | TRBV10-2 | NA | TRBJ1-1
CASSFPAGGQGDTQYF | TGTGCCAGCAGCTTCCCGGCGGGAGGGCAAGGGGATACGCAGTATTTT | TRBD2 | TRBV5-4 | many | TRBJ2-3
CSARVQVAFF | TGCAGTGCTAGAGTCCAGGTAGCTTTCTTT | NA | TRBV20-1 | NA | TRBJ1-1
CSTGLADRYNEQFF | TGCAGCACTGGACTAGCGGACCGCTACAATGAGCAGTTCTTC | TRBD2 | TRBV29-1 | NA | TRBJ2-1
CSASAGGNIEALF | TGCAGCGCCTCGGCAGGGGGGAACATTGAAGCTCTCTTT | TRBD1 | TRBV29-1 | NA | TRBJ1-1
CSATLAGGQEAGELFF | TGCAGTGCTACTTTAGCGGGAGGGCAGGAGGCCGGGGAGCTCTTTTTT | TRBD2 | TRBV20-1 | NA | TRBJ2-2
CSVSFAPTNTGELFF | TGTAGTGTTAGTTTCGCCCCTACGAACACCGGGGAGCTGTTTTTT | NA | TRBV20-1 | once | TRBJ2-2
CSARGGAGLATNEQFF | TGCAGTGCTAGAGGTGGGGCGGGGCTAGCCACCAATGAGCAGTTCTTC | NA | TRBV20-1 | NA | TRBJ2-1
CTVGGVIGEQYF | TGCACCGTCGGAGGCGTCATAGGGGAGCAATACTTC | NA | TRBV29-1 | NA | TRBJ2-7
CASSYSGSSESFF | TGTGCCAGCAGTTACTCGGGCAGCTCTGAATCATTCTTT | NA | TRBV6-6 | NA | TRBJ1-1
CASRWGIGSCNQPQHF | TGTGCCAGCAGGTGGGGAATCGGGTCTTGCAATCAGCCCCAGCATTTT | NA | TRBV6-5 | NA | TRBJ1-5
CSARAPGTGSCEQYF | TGCAGTGCTAGAGCCCCCGGGACAGGGTCCTGCGAGCAGTATTTC | TRBD1 | TRBV20-1 | NA | TRBJ2-7
CRASRQDAGNTIYF | TGCCGTGCCTCCCGCCAGGACGCTGGAAACACCATATATTTT | NA | TRBV20-1 | NA | TRBJ1-3
CASSYTRNSHLHF | TGTGCCAGTAGTTACACGAGGAATTCACACCTCCACTTT | NA | TRBV6-5 | once | TRBJ1-6
CSATLTGDPETGELFF | TGCAGTGCTACTTTAACGGGAGACCCGGAGACCGGGGAGCTGTTTTTT | NA | TRBV20-1 | NA | TRBJ2-2
CVGTSAGSTTGELFF | TGTGTCGGCACCTCGGCGGGTAGCACGACCGGGGAGCTGTTTTTT | NA | TRBV5-6 | NA | TRBJ2-2
CSAQIQARTDKQYF | TGCAGTGCTCAAATACAGGCAAGAACAGATAAGCAGTATTTT | NA | TRBV20-1 | few | TRBJ2-3
CASRSGTGGTEAFF | TGCGCCAGCAGATCCGGGACAGGGGGCACTGAAGCTTTCTTT | TRBD1 | TRBV5-1 | once | TRBJ1-1
CSPRNLPGNKQYF | TGCAGTCCTAGAAACTTACCAGGGAACAAACAGTACTTC | NA | TRBV20-1 | NA | TRBJ2-7
CASSYPELAGVRNEQFF | TGTGCCAGCAGCTACCCCGAACTAGCGGGAGTCAGGAATGAACAGTTCTTC | TRBD2 | TRBV6-2/TRBV6-3 | NA | TRBJ2-1
CTSSPASGRDLNEQFF | TGTACCAGCAGTCCGGCTAGCGGGAGGGATCTCAATGAGCAATTCTTC | TRBD2 | TRBV28 | NA | TRBJ2-1
CVSTMGLLTKTGELFF | TGTGTCAGCACCATGGGACTACTTACGAAGACCGGGGAGCTGTTCTTT | TRBD2 | TRBV6-6 | NA | TRBJ2-2
CSAILTGGLLQPQYF | TGCAGTGCTATACTGACAGGGGGCCTCCTTCAGCCCCAGTATTTT | TRBD1 | TRBV20-1 | NA | TRBJ2-3
CARSPARGSYNEQFF | TGTGCCAGAAGCCCCGCCAGGGGCTCCTACAATGAGCAGTTCTTC | NA | TRBV11-1 | NA | TRBJ2-1
CSVLTDTQYF | TGCAGTGTGCTGACAGATACGCAGTATTTT | NA | TRBV20-1 | many | TRBJ2-3
CSVRGRVADKQYF | TGCAGCGTCCGAGGGCGGGTTGCAGATAAGCAGTATTTT | NA | TRBV29-1 | NA | TRBJ2-3
CACSFDGYSEQFF | TGTGCCTGCAGCTTCGACGGATACAGTGAGCAGTTCTTC | NA | TRBV5-6 | NA | TRBJ2-1
CASSMVSYNAQFF | TGTGCCAGCAGCATGGTCTCCTACAATGCGCAGTTCTTC | NA | TRBV11-2 | once | TRBJ2-1
CASNYTRDSPLHF | TGTGCCAGCAACTACACGAGGGATTCACCCCTCCACTTT | NA | TRBV6-5 | few | TRBJ1-6
CASNFNRTGEEKLFF | TGTGCCAGCAACTTTAACCGGACAGGGGAAGAAAAACTGTTTTTT | TRBD1 | TRBV5-6 | NA | TRBJ1-4